This T cell receptor (beta chain) was captured in a study of shared clonotypes between healthy human individuals. About the research overall: The donor pool was made up of two women and three men aged 18 to 49.

Genomic DNA per cell subset filled all wells of several immunoSEQ plates. The authors ran unsorted PBMC replicate PCRs on 300 ng DNA, tens of thousands of T cell genomes. Assay used: immunoSEQ multiplex PCR; TCRdb lists only in-frame clones, some missing. The sample lists some 490,000 clones, 81% seen once, with roughly 13% in the top ten. J gave up 5 bases and V 4 bases, and 10 bases lay outside the gene matches. CDR1 and CDR2 (germline): SGDLS, YYNGEE. The CDR3 runs to 15 residues. The genes are TRBV9 and TRBJ2-7, with 9 bases lining up with TRBD1. The material sequenced was PBMCs. The origin of this receptor is a woman aged 40 to 50 in good health. Some clones in this sample may be carry-over from other donors' samples. CDR3 sequence reads: CASSLLGQGRDEQYF. The DNA of the CDR3 is TGTGCCAGCAGCCTATTGGGACAGGGAAGAGACGAGCAGTACTTC.